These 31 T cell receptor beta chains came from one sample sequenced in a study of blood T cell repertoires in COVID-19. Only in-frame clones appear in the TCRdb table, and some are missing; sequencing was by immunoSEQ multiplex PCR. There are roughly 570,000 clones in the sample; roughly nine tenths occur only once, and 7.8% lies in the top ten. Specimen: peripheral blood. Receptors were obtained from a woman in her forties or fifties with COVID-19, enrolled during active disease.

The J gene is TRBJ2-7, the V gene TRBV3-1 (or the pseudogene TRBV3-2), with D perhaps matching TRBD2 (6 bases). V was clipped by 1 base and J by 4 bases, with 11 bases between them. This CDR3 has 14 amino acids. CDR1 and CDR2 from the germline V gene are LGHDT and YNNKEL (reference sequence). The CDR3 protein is CASSQGMEGYEQYF. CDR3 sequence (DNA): TGTGCCAGCAGCCAAGGGATGGAGGGGTACGAGCAGTACTTC.

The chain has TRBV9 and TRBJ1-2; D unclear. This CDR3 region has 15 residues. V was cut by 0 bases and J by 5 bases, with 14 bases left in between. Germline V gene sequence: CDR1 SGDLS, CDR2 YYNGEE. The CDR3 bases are TGTGCCAGCAGCGTAGCCCTCGGAGAACTGTATGGCTACACCTTC. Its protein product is CASSVALGELYGYTF.

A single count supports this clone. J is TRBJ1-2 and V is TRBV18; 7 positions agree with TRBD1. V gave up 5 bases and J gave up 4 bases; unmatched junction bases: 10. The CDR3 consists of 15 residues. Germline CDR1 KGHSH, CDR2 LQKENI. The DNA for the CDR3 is TGTGCCAGCTCAAGTGAGGGGGCGTTTGCCTATGGCTACACCTTC. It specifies CASSSEGAFAYGYTF.

CDR3 coding DNA: TGTGCCAGCAGCCATGGCGGGGACTCCTACAATGAGCAGTTCTTC. It is translated as CASSHGGDSYNEQFF. The chain recombines TRBV14 with TRBJ2-1; D perhaps matches TRBD2 (6 bases). The ends were cut back, 3 bases at V and 0 bases at J, with 9 bases in the middle. Germline loops: CDR1 SGHDN, CDR2 FVKESK. The CDR3 loop spans 15 amino acids. The entire variable domain, with the rest obtained from reference TRBV14 and TRBJ2-1, is as follows: EAGVTQFPSHSVIEKGQTVTLRCDPISGHDNLYWYRRVMGKEIKFLLHFVKESKQDESGMPNNRFLAERTGGTYSTLKVQPAELEDSGVYFCASSHGGDSYNEQFFGPGTRLTVL.

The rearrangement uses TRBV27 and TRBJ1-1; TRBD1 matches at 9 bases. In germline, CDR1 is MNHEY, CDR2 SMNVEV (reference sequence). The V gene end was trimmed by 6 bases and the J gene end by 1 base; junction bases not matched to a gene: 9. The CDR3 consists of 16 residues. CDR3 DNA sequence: TGTGCCAGCAGCTTTATTTACAGGGGGCCGAACACTGAAGCTTTCTTT. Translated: CASSFIYRGPNTEAFF.

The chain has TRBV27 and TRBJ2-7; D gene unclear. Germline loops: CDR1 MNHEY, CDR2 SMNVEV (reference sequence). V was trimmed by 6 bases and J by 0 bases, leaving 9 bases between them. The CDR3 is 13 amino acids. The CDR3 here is CASSTSNSYEQYF. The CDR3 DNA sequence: TGTGCCAGCAGCACTTCAAACTCCTACGAGCAGTACTTC.

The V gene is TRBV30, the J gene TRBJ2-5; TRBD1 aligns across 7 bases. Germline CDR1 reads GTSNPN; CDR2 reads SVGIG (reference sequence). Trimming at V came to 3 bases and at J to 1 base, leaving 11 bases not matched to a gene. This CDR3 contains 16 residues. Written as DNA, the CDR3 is TGTGCCTGGAGCCGGAAACGTCGGGACAGCCAAGAGACCCAGTACTTC. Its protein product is CAWSRKRRDSQETQYF. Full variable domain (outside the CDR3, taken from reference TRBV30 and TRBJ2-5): SQTIHQWPATLVQPVGSPLSLECTVEGTSNPNLYWYRQAAGRGLQLLFYSVGIGQISSEVPQNLSASRPQDRQFILSSKKLLLSDSGFYLCAWSRKRRDSQETQYFGPGTRLLVL.

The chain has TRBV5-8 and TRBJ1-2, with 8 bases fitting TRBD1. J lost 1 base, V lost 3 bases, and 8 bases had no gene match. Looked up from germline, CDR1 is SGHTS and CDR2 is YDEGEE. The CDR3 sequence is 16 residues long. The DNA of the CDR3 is TGTGCCAGCAGCTCGGGAAGGGACAGGCATAACTATGGCTACACCTTC. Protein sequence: CASSSGRDRHNYGYTF.

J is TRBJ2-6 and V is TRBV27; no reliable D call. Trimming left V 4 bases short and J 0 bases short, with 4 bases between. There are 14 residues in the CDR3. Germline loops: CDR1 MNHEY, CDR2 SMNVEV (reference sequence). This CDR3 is CASSSFSGANVLTF. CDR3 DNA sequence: TGTGCCAGCAGTTCCTTCTCTGGGGCCAACGTCCTGACTTTC.

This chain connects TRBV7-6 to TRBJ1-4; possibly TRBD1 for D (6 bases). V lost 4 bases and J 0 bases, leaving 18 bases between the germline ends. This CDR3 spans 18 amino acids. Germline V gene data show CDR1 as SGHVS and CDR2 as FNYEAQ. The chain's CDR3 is CASSSLAAGQSTNEKLFF. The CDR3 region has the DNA TGTGCCAGCAGCTCCTTAGCCGCAGGACAGTCAACTAATGAAAAACTGTTTTTT.

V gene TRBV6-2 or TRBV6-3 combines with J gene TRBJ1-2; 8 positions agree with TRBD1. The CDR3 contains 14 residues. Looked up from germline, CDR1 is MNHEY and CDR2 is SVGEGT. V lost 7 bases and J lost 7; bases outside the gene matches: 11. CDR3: CASTPQRTGPGYTF. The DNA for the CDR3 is TGTGCCAGCACCCCCCAACGGACAGGGCCTGGCTACACCTTC.

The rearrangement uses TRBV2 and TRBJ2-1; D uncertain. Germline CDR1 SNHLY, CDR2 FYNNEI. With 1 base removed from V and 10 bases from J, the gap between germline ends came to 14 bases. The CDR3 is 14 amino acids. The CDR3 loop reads CASSEVRSGWEQFF. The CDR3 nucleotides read TGTGCCAGCAGTGAAGTTAGGTCAGGCTGGGAGCAGTTCTTC. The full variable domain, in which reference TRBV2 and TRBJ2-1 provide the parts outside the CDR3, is EPEVTQTPSHQVTQMGQEVILRCVPISNHLYFYWYRQILGQKVEFLVSFYNNEISEKSEIFDDQFSVERPDGSNFTLKIRSTKLEDSAMYFCASSEVRSGWEQFFGPGTRLTVL.

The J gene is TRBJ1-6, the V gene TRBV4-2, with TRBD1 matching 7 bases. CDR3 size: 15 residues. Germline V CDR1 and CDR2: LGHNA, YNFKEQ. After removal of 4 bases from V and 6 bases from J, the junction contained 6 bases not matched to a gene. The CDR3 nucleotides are TGTGCCAGCAGCCCTAGTCCAGGGGGTAATTCACCCCTCCACTTT. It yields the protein CASSPSPGGNSPLHF.

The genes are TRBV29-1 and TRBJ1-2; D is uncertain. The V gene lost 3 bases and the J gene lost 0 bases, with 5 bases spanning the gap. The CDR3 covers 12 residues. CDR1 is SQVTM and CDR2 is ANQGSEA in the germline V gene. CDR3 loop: CSVEGPNYGYTF. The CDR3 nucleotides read TGCAGCGTTGAGGGCCCTAACTATGGCTACACCTTC.

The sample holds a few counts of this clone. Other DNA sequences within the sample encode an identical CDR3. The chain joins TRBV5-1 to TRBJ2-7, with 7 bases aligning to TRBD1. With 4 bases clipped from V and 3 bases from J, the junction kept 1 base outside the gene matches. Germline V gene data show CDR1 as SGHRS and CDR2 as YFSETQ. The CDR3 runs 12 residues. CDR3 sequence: CASSRDSYEQYF. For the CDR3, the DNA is TGCGCCAGCAGCCGGGACAGCTACGAGCAGTACTTC.

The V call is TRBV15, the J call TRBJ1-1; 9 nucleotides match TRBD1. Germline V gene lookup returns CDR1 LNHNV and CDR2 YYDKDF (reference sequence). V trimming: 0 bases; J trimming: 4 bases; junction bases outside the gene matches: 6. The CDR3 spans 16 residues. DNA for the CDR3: TGTGCCACCAGCAGAGATGTCAGGACAGGGGCCACTGAAGCTTTCTTT. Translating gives CATSRDVRTGATEAFF. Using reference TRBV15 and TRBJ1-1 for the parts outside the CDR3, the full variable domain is DAMVIQNPRYQVTQFGKPVTLSCSQTLNHNVMYWYQQKSSQAPKLLFHYYDKDFNNEADTPDNFQSRRPNTSFCFLDIRSPGLGDTAMYLCATSRDVRTGATEAFFGQGTRLTVV.

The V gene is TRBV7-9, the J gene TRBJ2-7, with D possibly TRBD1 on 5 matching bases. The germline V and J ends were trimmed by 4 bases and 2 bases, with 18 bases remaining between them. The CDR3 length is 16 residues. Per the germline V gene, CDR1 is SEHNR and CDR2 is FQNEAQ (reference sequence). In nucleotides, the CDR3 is TGTGCCAGCAGCTCACCCCCCCCAGGGTACCCCTACGAGCAGTACTTC. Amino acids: CASSSPPPGYPYEQYF.

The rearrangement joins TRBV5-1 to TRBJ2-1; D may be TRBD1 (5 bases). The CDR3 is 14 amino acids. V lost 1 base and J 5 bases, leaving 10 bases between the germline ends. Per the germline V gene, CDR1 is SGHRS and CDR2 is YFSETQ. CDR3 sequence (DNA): TGCGCCAGCAGCTTGTTGGACACCGACAATGAGCAGTTCTTC. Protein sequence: CASSLLDTDNEQFF.

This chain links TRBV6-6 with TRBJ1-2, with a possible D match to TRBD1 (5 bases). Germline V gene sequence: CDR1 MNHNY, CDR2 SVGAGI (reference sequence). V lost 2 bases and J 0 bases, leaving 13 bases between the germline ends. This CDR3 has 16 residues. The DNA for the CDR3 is TGTGCCAGCAGTTACGACAGCGACGAAACTAACTATGGCTACACCTTC. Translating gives CASSYDSDETNYGYTF.

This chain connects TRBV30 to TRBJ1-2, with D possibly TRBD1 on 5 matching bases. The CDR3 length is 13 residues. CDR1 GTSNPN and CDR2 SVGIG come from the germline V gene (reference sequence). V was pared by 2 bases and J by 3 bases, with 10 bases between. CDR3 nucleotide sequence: TGTGCCTGGAGTAGACAGCCTGACTATGGCTACACCTTC. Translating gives CAWSRQPDYGYTF. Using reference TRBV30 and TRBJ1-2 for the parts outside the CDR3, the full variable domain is SQTIHQWPATLVQPVGSPLSLECTVEGTSNPNLYWYRQAAGRGLQLLFYSVGIGQISSEVPQNLSASRPQDRQFILSSKKLLLSDSGFYLCAWSRQPDYGYTFGSGTRLTVV.

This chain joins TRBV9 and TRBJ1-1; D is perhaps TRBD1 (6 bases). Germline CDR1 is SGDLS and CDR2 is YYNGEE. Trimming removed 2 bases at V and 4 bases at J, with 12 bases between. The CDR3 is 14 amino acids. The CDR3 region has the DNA TGTGCCAGCAGCGTTACAGGGTGGAGCACTGAAGCTTTCTTT. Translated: CASSVTGWSTEAFF.

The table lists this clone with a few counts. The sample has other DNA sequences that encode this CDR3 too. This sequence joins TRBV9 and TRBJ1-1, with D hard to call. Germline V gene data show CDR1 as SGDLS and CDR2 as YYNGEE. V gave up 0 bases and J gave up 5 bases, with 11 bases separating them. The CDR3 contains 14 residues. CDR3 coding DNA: TGTGCCAGCAGCGTAGCCTGGGGAGGTACTGAAGCTTTCTTT. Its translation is CASSVAWGGTEAFF.

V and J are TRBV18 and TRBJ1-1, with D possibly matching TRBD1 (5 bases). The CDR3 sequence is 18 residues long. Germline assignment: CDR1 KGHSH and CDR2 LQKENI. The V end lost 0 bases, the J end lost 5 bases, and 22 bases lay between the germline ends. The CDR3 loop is CASSPPFAAAGQGTEAFF. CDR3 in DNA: TGTGCCAGCTCACCACCTTTCGCGGCGGCAGGGCAAGGAACTGAAGCTTTCTTT.

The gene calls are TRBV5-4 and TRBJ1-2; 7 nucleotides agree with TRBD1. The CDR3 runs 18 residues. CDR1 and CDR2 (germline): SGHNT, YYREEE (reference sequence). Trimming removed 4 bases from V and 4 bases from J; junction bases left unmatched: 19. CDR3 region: CASSLPPGTAGYSYGYTF. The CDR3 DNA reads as TGTGCCAGCAGCCTACCCCCAGGGACAGCAGGATATTCCTATGGCTACACCTTC.

The DNA of the CDR3 is TGTGCCAGCAGTTACGGAGCGGCAGATACGCAGTATTTT. Its translation is CASSYGAADTQYF. V gene TRBV6-6 combines with J gene TRBJ2-3, with D perhaps TRBD2 (5 bases). Germline-derived CDR1 and CDR2 are MNHNY and SVGAGI (reference sequence). This CDR3 contains 13 residues. V was pared by 2 bases and J by 4 bases, with 7 bases between.

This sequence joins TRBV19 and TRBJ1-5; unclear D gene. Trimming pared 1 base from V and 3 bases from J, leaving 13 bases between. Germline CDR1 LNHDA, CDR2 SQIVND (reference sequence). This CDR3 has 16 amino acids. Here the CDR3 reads CASSIATAAYNQPQHF. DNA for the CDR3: TGTGCCAGTAGTATAGCAACAGCAGCTTACAATCAGCCCCAGCATTTT.

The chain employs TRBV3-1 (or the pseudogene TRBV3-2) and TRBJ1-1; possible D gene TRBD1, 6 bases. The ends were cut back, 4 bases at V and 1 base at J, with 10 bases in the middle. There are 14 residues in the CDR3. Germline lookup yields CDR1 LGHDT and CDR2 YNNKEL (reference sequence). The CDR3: CASSPGVRNTEAFF. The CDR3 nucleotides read TGTGCCAGCAGCCCAGGGGTTAGGAACACTGAAGCTTTCTTT.

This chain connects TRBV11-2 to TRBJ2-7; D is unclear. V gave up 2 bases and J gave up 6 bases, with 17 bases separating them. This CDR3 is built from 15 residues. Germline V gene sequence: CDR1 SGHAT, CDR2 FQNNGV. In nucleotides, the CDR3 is TGTGCCAGCAGCTTACTTTACTCCCATTCGAGCGAGCAGTACTTC. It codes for CASSLLYSHSSEQYF.

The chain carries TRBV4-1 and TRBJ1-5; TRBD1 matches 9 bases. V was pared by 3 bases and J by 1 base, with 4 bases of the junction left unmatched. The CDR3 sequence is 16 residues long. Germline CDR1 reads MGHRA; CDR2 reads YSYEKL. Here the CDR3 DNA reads TGCGCCAGCAGCCAGGGGACAGGGAACAGCAATCAGCCCCAGCATTTT. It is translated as CASSQGTGNSNQPQHF.

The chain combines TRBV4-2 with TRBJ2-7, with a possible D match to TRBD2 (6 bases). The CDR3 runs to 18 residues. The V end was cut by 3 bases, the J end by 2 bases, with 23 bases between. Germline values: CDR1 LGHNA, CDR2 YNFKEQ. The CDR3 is CASSHQQGRDGNTYEQYF. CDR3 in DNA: TGTGCCAGCAGCCACCAACAAGGGCGGGACGGGAATACCTACGAGCAGTACTTC.

The CDR3 spells CAWSVDSSSYNEQFF. The CDR3 DNA is TGTGCCTGGAGTGTAGACAGCAGCTCCTACAATGAGCAGTTCTTC. V usage is TRBV30 and J usage is TRBJ2-1, with a weak D call TRBD1 (5 bases). The germline V and J ends were trimmed by 0 bases and 0 bases, with 9 bases remaining between them. This CDR3 region has 15 residues. Germline CDR1 and CDR2: GTSNPN and SVGIG (reference sequence).